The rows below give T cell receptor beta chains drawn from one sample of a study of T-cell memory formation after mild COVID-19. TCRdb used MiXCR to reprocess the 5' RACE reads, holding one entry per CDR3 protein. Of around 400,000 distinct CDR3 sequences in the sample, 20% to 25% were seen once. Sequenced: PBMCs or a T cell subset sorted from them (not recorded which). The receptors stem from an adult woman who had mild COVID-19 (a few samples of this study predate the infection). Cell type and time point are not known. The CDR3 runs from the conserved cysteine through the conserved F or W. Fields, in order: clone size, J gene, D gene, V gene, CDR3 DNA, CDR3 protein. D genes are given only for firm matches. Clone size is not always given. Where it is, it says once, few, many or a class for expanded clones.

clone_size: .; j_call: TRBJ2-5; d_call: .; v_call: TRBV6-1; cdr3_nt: TGTGCCAGCAGTGAAGGCCCCCGGGGGTCATACCAAGAGACCCAGTACTTC; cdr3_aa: CASSEGPRGSYQETQYF
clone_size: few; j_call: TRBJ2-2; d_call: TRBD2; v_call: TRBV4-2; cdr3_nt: TGTGCCAGCAGCCCCCTGGGACTAGCGGGGGGGCCGGGCACCGGGGAGCTGTTTTTT; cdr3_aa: CASSPLGLAGGPGTGELFF
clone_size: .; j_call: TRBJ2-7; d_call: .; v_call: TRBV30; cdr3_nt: TGTGCCTGGATCCCCGCGGGGACTTTACGTGAGCAGTACTTC; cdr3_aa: CAWIPAGTLREQYF
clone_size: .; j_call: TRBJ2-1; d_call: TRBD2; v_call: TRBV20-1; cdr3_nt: TGCAGTGCCCGACTAGCGGGAGGGCCGAATGAGCAGTTCTTC; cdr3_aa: CSARLAGGPNEQFF
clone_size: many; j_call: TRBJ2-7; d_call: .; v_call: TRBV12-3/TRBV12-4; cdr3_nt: TGTGCCAGCAGTTTCCTTGGCTCCTACGAGCAGTACTTC; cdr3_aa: CASSFLGSYEQYF
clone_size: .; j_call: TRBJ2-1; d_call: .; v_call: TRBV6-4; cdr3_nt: TGTGCCAGCAGTGCCTCCCTGTTCTTC; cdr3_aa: CASSASLFF
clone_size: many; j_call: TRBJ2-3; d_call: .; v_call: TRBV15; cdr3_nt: TGTGCCACCAGCAGAGATGATTGGACAGATACGCAGTATTTT; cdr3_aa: CATSRDDWTDTQYF
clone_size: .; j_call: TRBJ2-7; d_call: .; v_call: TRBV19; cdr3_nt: TGTGCCACCAGTGAGGGGTTCCCCTACGAGCAGTACTTC; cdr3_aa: CATSEGFPYEQYF
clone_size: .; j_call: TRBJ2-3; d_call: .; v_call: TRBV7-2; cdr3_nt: TGTGCCAGCAGCATAACCGGGACCGGGGCAGATACGCAGTATTTT; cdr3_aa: CASSITGTGADTQYF
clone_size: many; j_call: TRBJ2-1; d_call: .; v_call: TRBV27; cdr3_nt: TGTGCCAGCAGCTTAGGTGGGCTGGGTGAGCAGTTCTTC; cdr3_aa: CASSLGGLGEQFF
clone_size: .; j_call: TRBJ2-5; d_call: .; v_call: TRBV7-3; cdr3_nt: TGTGCCAGCAGCCCCCTAGGGTTACAAGAGACCCAGTACTTC; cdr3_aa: CASSPLGLQETQYF
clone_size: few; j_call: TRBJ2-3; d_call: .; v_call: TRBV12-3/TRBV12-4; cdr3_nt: TGTGCCAGCAGTTGGGCCCCCACAGATACGCAGTATTTT; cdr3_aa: CASSWAPTDTQYF
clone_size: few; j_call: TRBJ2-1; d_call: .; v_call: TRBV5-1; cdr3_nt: TGCGCCAGCAGCTTGCAAGCGCGGGTTGCCTACAATGAGCAGTTCTTC; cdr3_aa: CASSLQARVAYNEQFF
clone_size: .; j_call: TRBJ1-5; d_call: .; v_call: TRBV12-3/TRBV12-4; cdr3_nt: TGTGCCAGCAGTTTAATAGGGGCCTATCAGCCCCAGCATTTT; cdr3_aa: CASSLIGAYQPQHF
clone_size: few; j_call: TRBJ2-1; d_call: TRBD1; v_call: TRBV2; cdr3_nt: TGTGCCAGCAGGCCTCCGAGGGACAGGGCTTACAATGAGCAGTTCTTC; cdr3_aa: CASRPPRDRAYNEQFF
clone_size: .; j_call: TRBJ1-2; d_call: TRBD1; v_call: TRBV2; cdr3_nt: TGTGCCAGACGGACAGGGGGCGTGCCGGGCTACACCTTC; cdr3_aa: CARRTGGVPGYTF
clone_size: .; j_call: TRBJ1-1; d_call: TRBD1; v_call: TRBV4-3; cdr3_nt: TGCGCCAGCAGCCAGGACAGGGATATGAACACTGAAGCTTTCTTT; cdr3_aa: CASSQDRDMNTEAFF
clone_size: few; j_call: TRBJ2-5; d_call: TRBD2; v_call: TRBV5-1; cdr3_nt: TGCGCCAGCAGCTCCGGACTAGCGCCCGAGACCCAGTACTTC; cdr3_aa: CASSSGLAPETQYF
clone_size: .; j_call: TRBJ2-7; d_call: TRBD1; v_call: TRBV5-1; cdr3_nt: TGCGCCAGCAGCCTAGGACAGGATGCGGGCGAGCAGTACTTC; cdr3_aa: CASSLGQDAGEQYF
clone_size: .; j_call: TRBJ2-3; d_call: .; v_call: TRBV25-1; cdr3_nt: TGTGCCAGCAGTGAATGGGTCGGGGCAGATACGCAGTATTTT; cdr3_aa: CASSEWVGADTQYF